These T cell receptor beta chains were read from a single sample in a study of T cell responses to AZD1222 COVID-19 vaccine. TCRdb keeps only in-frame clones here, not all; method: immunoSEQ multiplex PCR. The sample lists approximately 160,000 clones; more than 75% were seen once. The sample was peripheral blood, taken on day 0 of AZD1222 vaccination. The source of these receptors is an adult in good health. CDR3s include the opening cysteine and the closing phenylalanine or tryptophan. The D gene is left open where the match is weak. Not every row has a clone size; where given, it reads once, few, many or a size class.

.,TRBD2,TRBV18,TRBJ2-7,CASSSGLAGSEQYF,TGTGCCAGCTCATCGGGACTAGCGGGAAGCGAGCAGTACTTC
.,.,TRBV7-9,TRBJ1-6,CASSLEQNNSPLHF,TGTGCCAGCAGCTTGGAACAGAATAATTCACCCCTCCACTTT
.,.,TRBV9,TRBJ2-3,CASSSITGTDTQYF,TGTGCCAGCAGCTCAATTACAGGCACAGATACGCAGTATTTT
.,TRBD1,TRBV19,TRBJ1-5,CASSTQWDRGLINQPQHF,TGTGCCAGTAGTACCCAATGGGACAGGGGGCTAATCAATCAGCCCCAGCATTTT
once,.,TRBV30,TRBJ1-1,CAWSTGLGTEAFF,TGTGCCTGGAGTACAGGGCTGGGGACTGAAGCTTTCTTT
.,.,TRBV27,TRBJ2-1,CASSKPGLYNEQFF,TGTGCCAGCAGTAAACCGGGTCTTTACAATGAGCAGTTCTTC
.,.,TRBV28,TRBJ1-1,CASIYWGDMNTEAFF,TGTGCCAGCATCTATTGGGGGGACATGAACACTGAAGCTTTCTTT
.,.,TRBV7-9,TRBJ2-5,CASSWRSETQYF,TGTGCCAGCAGCTGGCGGTCTGAGACCCAGTACTTC
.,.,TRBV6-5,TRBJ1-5,CASKGGSNQPQHF,TGTGCCAGCAAGGGGGGGAGCAATCAGCCCCAGCATTTT
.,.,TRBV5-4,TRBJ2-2,CASSLKQVVNGELFF,TGTGCCAGCAGCTTGAAACAGGTCGTCAACGGGGAGCTGTTTTTT
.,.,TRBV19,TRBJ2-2,CASRDRVGTGELFF,TGTGCCAGTCGTGATAGGGTGGGCACCGGGGAGCTGTTTTTT
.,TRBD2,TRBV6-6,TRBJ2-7,CASSTTSGNYEQYF,TGTGCCAGCAGTACGACTAGCGGGAATTACGAGCAGTACTTC
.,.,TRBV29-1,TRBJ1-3,CSAQVDSGNTIYF,TGCAGCGCACAGGTGGACTCTGGAAACACCATATATTTT
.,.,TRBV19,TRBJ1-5,CASRTGGQPQHF,TGTGCCAGTAGGACAGGAGGTCAGCCCCAGCATTTT
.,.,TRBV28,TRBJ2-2,CASSPRGVRRGELFF,TGTGCCAGCAGTCCTAGAGGGGTCCGTCGAGGGGAGCTGTTTTTT
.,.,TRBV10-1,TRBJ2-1,CASSESRETSYNEQFF,TGCGCCAGCAGTGAGTCTCGGGAGACCTCCTACAATGAGCAGTTCTTC
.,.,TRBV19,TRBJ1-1,CASSMFPNTEAFF,TGTGCCAGTAGTATGTTCCCGAACACTGAAGCTTTCTTT
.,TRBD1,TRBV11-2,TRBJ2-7,CASSLVDRGNEQYF,TGTGCCAGCAGCTTAGTAGACAGGGGGAACGAGCAGTACTTC
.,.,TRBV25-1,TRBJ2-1,CASSGGAAYNEQFF,TGTGCCAGCAGTGGCGGAGCGGCCTACAATGAGCAGTTCTTC
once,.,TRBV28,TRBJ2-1,CASSNGPTYNEQFF,TGTGCCAGCAGTAACGGGCCAACCTACAATGAGCAGTTCTTC
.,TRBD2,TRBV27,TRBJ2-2,CASSQLAGGTGELFF,TGTGCCAGCAGTCAACTAGCGGGAGGCACCGGGGAGCTGTTTTTT
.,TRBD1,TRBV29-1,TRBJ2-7,CSAGTASSYEQYF,TGCAGCGCGGGGACAGCGAGCTCCTACGAGCAGTACTTC
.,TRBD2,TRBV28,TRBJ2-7,CASNSGGSDDSKQYF,TGTGCCAGCAACTCGGGCGGGAGCGACGACTCAAAGCAGTACTTC
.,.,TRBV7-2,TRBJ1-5,CASSLGVMGNQPQHF,TGTGCCAGCAGCTTAGGGGTTATGGGCAATCAGCCCCAGCATTTT
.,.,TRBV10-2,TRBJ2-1,CASRNLARADNEQFF,TGCGCCAGCAGGAATTTAGCACGTGCCGACAATGAGCAGTTCTTC
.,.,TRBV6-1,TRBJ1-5,CASSDRDNQPQHF,TGTGCCAGCAGTGACAGAGACAATCAGCCCCAGCATTTT
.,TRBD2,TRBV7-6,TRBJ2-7,CASSLRASSGPDEQYF,TGTGCCAGCAGCTTAAGGGCGTCTAGCGGGCCTGACGAGCAGTACTTC
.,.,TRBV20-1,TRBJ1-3,CSASGGGQTWEGGNTIYF,TGCAGTGCTAGTGGAGGGGGACAAACCTGGGAAGGAGGAAACACCATATATTTT
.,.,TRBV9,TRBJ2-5,CASSVTSQQTQYF,TGTGCCAGCAGCGTAACTAGTCAGCAGACCCAGTACTTC
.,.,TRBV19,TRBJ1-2,CASTLGNRVGYGYTF,TGTGCCAGTACCCTCGGGAACAGGGTAGGCTATGGCTACACCTTC
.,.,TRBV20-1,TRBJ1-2,CSASVGGGYTF,TGCAGTGCTAGCGTCGGAGGTGGCTACACCTTC
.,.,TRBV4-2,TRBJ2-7,CASSQERASYEQYF,TGTGCCAGCAGCCAAGAACGGGCTTCCTACGAGCAGTACTTC
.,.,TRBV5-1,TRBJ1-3,CASSPSGAKGNTIYF,TGCGCCAGCAGCCCATCAGGGGCCAAGGGAAACACCATATATTTT
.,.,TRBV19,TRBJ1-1,CASSRGAETEAFF,TGTGCCAGTAGTAGGGGGGCAGAAACTGAAGCTTTCTTT
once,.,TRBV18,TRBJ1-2,CASSPLSDGTNYGYTF,TGTGCCAGCTCACCCTTATCGGACGGCACTAACTATGGCTACACCTTC
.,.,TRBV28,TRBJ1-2,CASSLSPRVGRGYTF,TGTGCCAGCAGTTTAAGCCCTCGGGTGGGCCGAGGCTACACCTTC
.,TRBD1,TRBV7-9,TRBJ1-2,CASSQGTGEATRGYTF,TGTGCCAGCAGCCAAGGGACAGGGGAGGCCACGCGGGGCTACACCTTC
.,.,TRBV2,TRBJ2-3,CASSDLDTQYF,TGTGCCAGCAGTGATCTAGATACGCAGTATTTT
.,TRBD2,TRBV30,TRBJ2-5,CAWSVGTSGRRTQYF,TGTGCCTGGAGTGTCGGGACTAGCGGGAGACGGACCCAGTACTTC
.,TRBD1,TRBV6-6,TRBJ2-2,CASSGPTGGIGELFF,TGTGCCAGCAGTGGCCCCACAGGGGGAATCGGGGAGCTGTTTTTT
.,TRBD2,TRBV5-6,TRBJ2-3,CASSFGGRAGDTQYF,TGTGCCAGCAGCTTTGGCGGGAGGGCCGGAGATACGCAGTATTTT